The 14 T cell receptor beta chains presented below share a single source sample, sequenced in a study of identical twins. TCRdb analysed the 5' RACE reads with MiXCR anew, one entry per CDR3 protein. The repertoire holds about 530,000 distinct CDR3 sequences, with about a fifth as singletons. These records were also assigned to another study, of yellow fever vaccine responses in identical twins.

Sequencing was performed on CD4+ T cells sorted from blood. Every receptor here comes from a woman aged 18-29 years in good health.

This clonotype was detected a few times. This sequence may be a read error, since a much larger clone differs from it by one base. V is TRBV2 and J is TRBJ2-5; no definite D call. The germline V and J ends were trimmed by 2 bases and 5 bases, with 3 bases remaining between them. The germline V gene has CDR1 SNHLY and CDR2 FYNNEI. The CDR3 spans 11 residues. The CDR3 sequence is CASSERETQYF. In DNA, the CDR3 is TGTGCCAGCAGTGAAAGGGAGACCCAGTACTTC.

There are a few counts of this clonotype. The V and J genes are TRBV5-6 and TRBJ2-1; 7 nucleotides agree with TRBD2. Germline CDR1 reads SGHDT; CDR2 reads YYEEEE. The V and J ends lost 4 bases and 5 bases, in that order; junction bases with no gene match: 3. There are 13 residues in the CDR3. CDR3 region: CASSTGTNNEQFF. The CDR3 bases are TGTGCCAGCAGCACCGGGACTAACAATGAGCAGTTCTTC.

The chain recombines TRBV3-1 with TRBJ2-7; D is undetermined. V lost 1 base and J lost 0, with 7 bases in between. Per germline, CDR1 LGHDT and CDR2 YNNKEL (reference sequence). This CDR3 has 14 amino acids. CDR3 bases: TGTGCCAGCAGCCAAGCCTCGGTCTCCTACGAGCAGTACTTC. It yields the protein CASSQASVSYEQYF.

A few counts support this clonotype. The V and J genes are TRBV10-3 and TRBJ2-3; 11 bases are a match to TRBD2. Germline CDR1 ENHRY, CDR2 SYGVKD. Trimming took 3 bases from V and 14 from J; bases not matched to a gene: 16. The CDR3 has 16 residues. The CDR3 nucleotides are TGTGCCATCAGTGATCAGGGGATAGTAGCGGGGGGGTACATGTATTTT. Protein: CAISDQGIVAGGYMYF.

The table lists this clonotype with a few counts. The genes are TRBV5-1 and TRBJ2-7; no firm D call. The CDR3 runs 16 residues. CDR1 SGHRS and CDR2 YFSETQ come from the germline V gene. V lost 0 bases and J lost 0, with 13 bases in between. CDR3 nucleotides: TGCGCCAGCAGCTTGGCCCCCTTGGTCAGCTCCTACGAGCAGTACTTC. This translates into CASSLAPLVSSYEQYF.

The chain employs TRBV3-1 and TRBJ2-1; 7 nucleotides align to TRBD2. From germline, CDR1 is LGHDT and CDR2 YNNKEL (reference sequence). J gave up 6 bases and V 4 bases, and 9 bases lay outside the gene matches. The CDR3 is made up of 15 amino acids. The CDR3 DNA sequence: TGTGCCAGCAGCCGCCTAGCGGAGACGATCAATGAGCAGTTCTTC. Encoded protein: CASSRLAETINEQFF.

V gene TRBV2 combines with J gene TRBJ1-1, with TRBD1 matching 8 bases. This CDR3 comprises 14 residues. Looked up from germline, CDR1 is SNHLY and CDR2 is FYNNEI. V was pared by 7 bases and J by 1 base, with 5 bases of the junction left unmatched. CDR3 amino acids: CASKGGTGNTEAFF. CDR3 nucleotide sequence: TGTGCCAGCAAAGGAGGGACAGGGAACACTGAAGCTTTCTTT.

This clonotype was detected only a few times. This chain connects TRBV10-2 to TRBJ2-7, with D hard to call. V gave up 7 bases and J gave up 1 base, with 17 bases separating them. Germline CDR1 and CDR2: WSHSY and SAAADI. This CDR3 has 15 amino acids. CDR3 residues: CASIDGTAKSYEQYF. In nucleotides, the CDR3 is TGCGCCAGCATAGATGGAACAGCGAAGTCCTACGAGCAGTACTTC.

This clonotype was found many times. This chain links TRBV10-3 with TRBJ2-3; D is possibly TRBD1 (6 bases). The germline V gene encodes CDR1 ENHRY and CDR2 SYGVKD. V lost 3 bases, J lost 1 base, and 8 bases lay in between. The CDR3 has 14 amino acids. The CDR3 bases are TGTGCCATCAGTGACGGACAGCGCACAGATACGCAGTATTTT. Amino acids: CAISDGQRTDTQYF.

This clonotype was counted between two and nine times. This sequence joins TRBV12-3 or TRBV12-4 and TRBJ2-1; 14 nucleotides align to TRBD2. This CDR3 has 16 amino acids. V lost 5 bases, J lost 0 bases, and 0 bases stayed unmatched. The CDR3 DNA is TGTGCCAGCAGTGGGACTAGCGGGAGCTCCTACAATGAGCAGTTCTTC. It encodes CASSGTSGSSYNEQFF.

The genes are TRBV18 and TRBJ2-1, with 13 nucleotides matching TRBD2. With 0 bases clipped from V and 5 bases from J, the junction kept 4 bases outside the gene matches. There are 17 residues in the CDR3. CDR1 is KGHSH and CDR2 is LQKENI in the germline V gene. Here the CDR3 reads CASSPPTSGRYDNEQFF. CDR3 bases: TGTGCCAGCTCACCACCGACTAGCGGGAGGTACGACAATGAGCAGTTCTTC.

This clonotype was counted only a few times. V usage is TRBV5-1 and J usage is TRBJ2-7, with D possibly being TRBD1 (5 bases). In germline, CDR1 is SGHRS, CDR2 YFSETQ. Trimming removed 0 bases from V and 6 bases from J, with 10 bases in between. CDR3 length: 13 amino acids. The CDR3 protein is CASSLEGAIEQYF. As DNA, the CDR3 is TGCGCCAGCAGCTTGGAAGGGGCGATCGAGCAGTACTTC.

The table lists this clonotype with a few counts. The CDR3 nucleotides read TGTGCCAGCAGTTCCCTGGACAGTGAAGGTCCCGAGCAGTTCTTC. Translation gives CASSSLDSEGPEQFF. The chain uses TRBV27 and TRBJ2-1; D is perhaps TRBD1 (6 bases). CDR1 is MNHEY, CDR2 SMNVEV, per germline (reference sequence). V lost 4 bases, J lost 10 bases, and 20 bases lay in between. This CDR3 region has 15 residues.

This sequence joins TRBV7-8 and TRBJ2-2, with 13 bases fitting TRBD2. The V and J ends lost 2 bases and 9 bases, in that order; junction bases with no gene match: 6. Germline CDR1 SGHVS, CDR2 FQNEAQ. The CDR3 length is 16 residues. The CDR3 sequence is CASSLRLAGGYRELFF. The CDR3 DNA reads as TGTGCCAGCAGCTTACGACTAGCGGGGGGCTACCGGGAGCTGTTTTTT.